Following are 10 T cell receptor beta chains from one sample sequenced in a study of CD8+ T cells in alopecia areata. Sequencing relied on a cDNA template that was reverse transcribed from extracted RNA. Libraries were prepared by immunoSEQ multiplex PCR; TCRdb keeps only in-frame clonotypes and omits some of them. The sample contains about 210,000 clones, 40% to 55% of which appear only once. Treatment specified: oral pan-JAK inhibitor, 5-10 mg twice daily. This specimen consisted of CD4+ T cells sorted from blood, obtained at roughly week 36, from a patient treated with tofacitinib. The source is a human donor with alopecia areata.

This chain joins TRBV29-1 and TRBJ1-1; maybe TRBD1 (6 bases). The CDR3 is 15 amino acids. Deletions cut 3 bases from V and 6 bases from J, with 20 bases between. Germline V gene data show CDR1 as SQVTM and CDR2 as ANQGSEA. Here the CDR3 reads CSVDSRGTDVSEAFF. The DNA of the CDR3 is TGCAGCGTTGATTCTAGGGGGACTGATGTCTCTGAAGCTTTCTTT.

The chain uses TRBV13 and TRBJ2-3; 9 bases agree with TRBD2. The CDR3 covers 16 residues. V gave up 4 bases and J gave up 4 bases; unmatched junction bases: 9. Germline CDR1 and CDR2: PRHDT and FYEKMQ (reference sequence). The CDR3 loop is CASSSAGTSRADTQYF. CDR3 DNA sequence: TGTGCCAGCAGCTCAGCCGGGACTAGCAGGGCAGATACGCAGTATTTT.

This clone was picked up a small number of times. This same CDR3 is encoded by further DNA sequences in the sample. The rearrangement links TRBV7-2 to TRBJ2-3; 7 nucleotides line up with TRBD2. J gave up 0 bases and V 5 bases, and 2 bases lay outside the gene matches. Germline V CDR1 and CDR2: SGHTA, FQGNSA. CDR3 length equals 14 residues. CDR3 sequence reads: CASSPGLSTDTQYF. The CDR3 nucleotides are TGTGCCAGCAGCCCGGGACTAAGCACAGATACGCAGTATTTT.

In its sample, this clone was seen a few times. The sample has other DNA sequences that encode this CDR3 too. V usage is TRBV27 and J usage is TRBJ1-2, with a tentative D call TRBD1 (5 bases). Germline CDR1 and CDR2: MNHEY and SMNVEV (reference sequence). The CDR3 totals 15 residues. Trimming left V 0 bases short and J 4 bases short, with 12 bases between. The CDR3 DNA follows: TGTGCCAGCAGTTTATCTCCGAGGGGTAGCTATGGCTACACCTTC. The encoded protein is CASSLSPRGSYGYTF.

The chain links TRBV5-1 to TRBJ2-2; 13 positions match TRBD2. The trim removed 5 bases at V and 6 bases at J, leaving 7 bases unmatched. Germline CDR1 reads SGHRS; CDR2 reads YFSETQ. The CDR3 spans 16 residues. The CDR3 sequence is CASRWTSGSSSGELFF. The CDR3 nucleotides read TGCGCCAGCAGGTGGACTAGCGGGAGTTCCTCCGGGGAGCTGTTTTTT.

The chain recombines TRBV30 with TRBJ1-1, with D possibly matching TRBD1 (5 bases). Trimming shortened V by 4 bases and J by 1 base, and 10 bases separated the two germline ends. The CDR3 sequence is 13 residues long. The germline CDR1 and CDR2 sequences are GTSNPN and SVGIG (reference sequence). CDR3 protein: CAWTPRENTEAFF. The CDR3 DNA reads as TGTGCCTGGACGCCCAGGGAGAACACTGAAGCTTTCTTT.

J is TRBJ2-1 and V is TRBV6-1; D possibly corresponds to TRBD1 (5 bases). The V gene lost 4 bases and the J gene lost 1 base, with 14 bases spanning the gap. Germline CDR1 and CDR2: MNHNS and SASEGT. The CDR3 runs to 16 residues. This chain's CDR3 is CASSGRVPQSYNEQFF. In DNA, the CDR3 is TGTGCCAGCAGTGGCAGGGTACCTCAGTCCTACAATGAGCAGTTCTTC.

This clone occurred a few times. The chain is built from TRBV18 and TRBJ1-1; D not certain. Trimming pared 3 bases from V and 4 bases from J, leaving 12 bases between. The V gene's germline CDR1 is KGHSH and CDR2 LQKENI. This CDR3 is 14 amino acids long. The CDR3 reads CASSPKGGSTEAFF. Written as DNA, the CDR3 is TGTGCCAGCTCACCTAAAGGTGGGAGCACTGAAGCTTTCTTT.

A few counts support this clone. The V and J genes are TRBV29-1 and TRBJ2-7; TRBD2 agrees at 9 bases. From germline, CDR1 is SQVTM and CDR2 ANQGSEA. V was pared by 4 bases and J by 6 bases, with 13 bases of the junction left unmatched. The CDR3 sequence is 15 residues long. Here the CDR3 reads CSVATSSGTPSEQYF. Here the CDR3 DNA reads TGCAGCGTTGCTACCTCTAGCGGGACGCCCTCCGAGCAGTACTTC.

This clone showed up just a few times. This chain uses TRBV5-1 with TRBJ2-3; 11 nucleotides agree with TRBD2. Germline trimming cut 6 bases from V and 4 bases from J; bases unmatched to any gene: 10. Germline V CDR1 and CDR2: SGHRS, YFSETQ. This CDR3 region has 16 residues. The CDR3 region is CASTLIAGGTADTQYF. The CDR3 coding sequence is TGCGCCAGCACCCTAATAGCGGGAGGGACCGCAGATACGCAGTATTTT.